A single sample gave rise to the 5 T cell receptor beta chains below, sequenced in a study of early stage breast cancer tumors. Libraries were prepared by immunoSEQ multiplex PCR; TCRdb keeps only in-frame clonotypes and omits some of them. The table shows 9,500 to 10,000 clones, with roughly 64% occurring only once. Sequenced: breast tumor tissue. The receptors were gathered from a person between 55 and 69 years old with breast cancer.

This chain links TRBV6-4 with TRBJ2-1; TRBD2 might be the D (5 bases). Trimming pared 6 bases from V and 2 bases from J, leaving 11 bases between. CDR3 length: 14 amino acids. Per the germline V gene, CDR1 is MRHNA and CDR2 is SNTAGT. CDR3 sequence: CASSADGTYNEQFF. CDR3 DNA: TGTGCCAGCAGCGCCGACGGGACCTACAATGAGCAGTTCTTC.

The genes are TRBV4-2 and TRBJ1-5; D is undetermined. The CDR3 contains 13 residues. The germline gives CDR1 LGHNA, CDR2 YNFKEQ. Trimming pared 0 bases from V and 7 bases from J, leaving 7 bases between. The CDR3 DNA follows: TGTGCCAGCAGCCAAGATAAGGTCCAGCCCCAGCATTTT. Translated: CASSQDKVQPQHF.

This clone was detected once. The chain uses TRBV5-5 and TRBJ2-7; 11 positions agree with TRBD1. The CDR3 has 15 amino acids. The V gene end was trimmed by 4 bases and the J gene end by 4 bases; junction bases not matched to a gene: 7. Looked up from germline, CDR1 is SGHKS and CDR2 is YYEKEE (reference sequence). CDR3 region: CASSQPGQGVYEQYF. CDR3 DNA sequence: TGTGCCAGCAGCCAACCGGGACAGGGGGTTTACGAGCAGTACTTC.

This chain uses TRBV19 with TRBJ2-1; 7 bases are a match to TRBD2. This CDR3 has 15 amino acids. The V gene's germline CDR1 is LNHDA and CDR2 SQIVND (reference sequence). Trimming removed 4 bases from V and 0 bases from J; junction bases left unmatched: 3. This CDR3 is CASSRGGSSYNEQFF. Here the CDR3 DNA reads TGTGCCAGTAGTAGAGGCGGGAGCTCCTACAATGAGCAGTTCTTC.

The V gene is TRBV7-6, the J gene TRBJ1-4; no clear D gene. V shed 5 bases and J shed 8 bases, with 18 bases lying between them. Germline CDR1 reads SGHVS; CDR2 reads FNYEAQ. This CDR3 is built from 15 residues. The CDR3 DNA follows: TGTGCCAGCAGCCAGACTGACCTAAAGGACGAAAAACTGTTTTTT. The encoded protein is CASSQTDLKDEKLFF.